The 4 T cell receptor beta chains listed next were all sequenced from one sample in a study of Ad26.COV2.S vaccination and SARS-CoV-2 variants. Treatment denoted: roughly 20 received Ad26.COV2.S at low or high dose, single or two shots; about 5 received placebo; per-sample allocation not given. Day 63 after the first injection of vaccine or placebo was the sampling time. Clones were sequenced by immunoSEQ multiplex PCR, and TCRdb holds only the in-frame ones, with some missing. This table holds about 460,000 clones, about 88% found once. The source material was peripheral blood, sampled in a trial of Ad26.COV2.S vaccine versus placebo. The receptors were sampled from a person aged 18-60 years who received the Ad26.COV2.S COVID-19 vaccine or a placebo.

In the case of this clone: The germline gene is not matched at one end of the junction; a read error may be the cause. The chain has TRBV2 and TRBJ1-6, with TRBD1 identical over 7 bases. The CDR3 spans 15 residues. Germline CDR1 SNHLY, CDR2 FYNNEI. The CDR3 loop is CASRAGTANNSPLHF. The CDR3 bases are TGTGCCAGCAGGGCCGGGACAGCCAATAACTCACCCCTCCACTTT.

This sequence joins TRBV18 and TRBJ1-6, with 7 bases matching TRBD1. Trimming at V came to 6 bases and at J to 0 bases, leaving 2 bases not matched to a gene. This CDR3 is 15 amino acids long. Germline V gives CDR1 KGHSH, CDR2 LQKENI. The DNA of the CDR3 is TGTGCCAGCTCGCGGGACAGCTCCTATAATTCACCCCTCCACTTT. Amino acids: CASSRDSSYNSPLHF. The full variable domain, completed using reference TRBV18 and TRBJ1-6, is NAGVMQNPRHLVRRRGQEARLRCSPMKGHSHVYWYRQLPEEGLKFMVYLQKENIIDESGMPKERFSAEFPKEGPSILRIQQVVRGDSAAYFCASSRDSSYNSPLHFGNGTRLTVT.

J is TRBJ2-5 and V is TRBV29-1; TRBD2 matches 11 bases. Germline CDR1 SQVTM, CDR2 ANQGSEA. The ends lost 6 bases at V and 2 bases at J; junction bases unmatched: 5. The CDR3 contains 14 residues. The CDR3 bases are TGCAGCGTCGGGACTAGCGGCCATCAAGAGACCCAGTACTTC. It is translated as CSVGTSGHQETQYF.

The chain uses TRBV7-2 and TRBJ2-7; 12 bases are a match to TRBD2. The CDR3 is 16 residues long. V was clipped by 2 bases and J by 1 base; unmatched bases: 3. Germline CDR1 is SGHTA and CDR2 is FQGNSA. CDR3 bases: TGTGCCAGCAGCTTATCACTAGCGGGAGGTTCCTACGAGCAGTACTTC. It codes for CASSLSLAGGSYEQYF.